This T cell receptor beta chain was found in a study of blood T cell repertoires in COVID-19. About the study: COVID-19 samples, acute and convalescent, were from the United States, Italy and Spain. PBMCs, B-cell-depleted T cells, or T cells were the source of the cDNA or gDNA that made up the material.

The CDR3 is 12 residues long. Trimming at V came to 4 bases and at J to 7 bases, leaving 2 bases not matched to a gene. Germline lookup yields CDR1 LGHDT and CDR2 YNNKEL (reference sequence). Authors' processing steps: Using reference gene primer amplification, nucleated cell counts were estimated. Generated by immunoSEQ multiplex PCR, the TCRdb table keeps only in-frame clones and is missing some. V and J calls plus clone size are reproduced from that table; the DNA served to infer D and trimming. The sample records under 140,000 clones, approximately 70% being singletons. The origin of this receptor is a woman between 55 and 75 years old with acute or convalescent COVID-19. The sample taken for sequencing was peripheral blood. V usage is TRBV3-1 (or the pseudogene TRBV3-2) and J usage is TRBJ1-2; 8 bases match TRBD1. The CDR3 sequence is CASSLRGLGYTF. CDR3 in DNA: TGTGCCAGCAGCCTCAGGGGGCTTGGCTACACCTTC.